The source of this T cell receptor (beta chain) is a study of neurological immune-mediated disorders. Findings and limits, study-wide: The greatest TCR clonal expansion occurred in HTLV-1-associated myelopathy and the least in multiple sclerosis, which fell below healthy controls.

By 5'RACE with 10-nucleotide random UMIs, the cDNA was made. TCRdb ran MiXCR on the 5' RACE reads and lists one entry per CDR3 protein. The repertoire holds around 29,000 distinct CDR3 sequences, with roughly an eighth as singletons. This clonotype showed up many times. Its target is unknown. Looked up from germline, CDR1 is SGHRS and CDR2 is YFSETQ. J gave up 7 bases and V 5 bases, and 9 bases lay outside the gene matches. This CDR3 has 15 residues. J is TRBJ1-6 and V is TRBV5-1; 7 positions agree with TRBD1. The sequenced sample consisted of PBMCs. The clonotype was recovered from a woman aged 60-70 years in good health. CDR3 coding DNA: TGCGCCAGCAGACCCGGGACAGAGATAAATTCACCCCTCCACTTT. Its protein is CASRPGTEINSPLHF.